This T cell receptor beta chain is drawn from a study of OX40 agonist ivuxolimab in advanced cancers. V dropped 4 bases and J dropped 8 bases, with 11 bases sitting between them. Germline V gene data show CDR1 as MNHEY and CDR2 as SVGAGI. The CDR3 has 12 amino acids. Clones were sequenced by immunoSEQ multiplex PCR, and TCRdb holds only the in-frame ones, with some missing. The sample lists about 60,000 clones, about 85% seen once, with 3.5% to 5% in the top ten. The sample in question was CD4+ or CD8+ T cells sorted from blood, obtained in a trial of the OX40 agonist ivuxolimab. The TCR was taken from an adult with an advanced solid tumor such as melanoma, head and neck, liver or kidney cancer. The gene calls are TRBV6-5 and TRBJ1-2; D unresolved. The CDR3 here is CASSSESSGYTF. The CDR3 DNA is TGTGCCAGCAGTTCAGAATCATCCGGCTACACCTTC.